One and the same sample provided the 18 T cell receptor beta chains below, sequenced in a study of T cell repertoires in cytomegalovirus infection. Via MiXCR, TCRdb re-called the reads, giving one row per CDR3 protein. Here the sample spans over 100,000 distinct CDR3 sequences, 10% being singletons. For these receptors, no antigen is known. Input material: PBMCs, sequenced either directly or after in vitro stimulation (not recorded which). The receptors derive from a human donor in good health (CMV status not recorded). Some clones in this sample may be carry-over from other donors' samples.

The table lists this clonotype with many counts. The rearrangement joins TRBV7-2 to TRBJ1-3; TRBD1 aligns across 7 bases. Trimming at V came to 2 bases and at J to 0 bases, leaving 4 bases not matched to a gene. Germline lookup yields CDR1 SGHTA and CDR2 FQGNSA. There are 16 residues in the CDR3. CDR3: CASSLTGVSSGNTIYF. As DNA, the CDR3 is TGTGCCAGCAGCTTAACAGGGGTCAGCTCTGGAAACACCATATATTTT.

This clonotype has a count of ten or more. This chain uses TRBV30 with TRBJ2-7; D might be TRBD1 (6 bases). Germline values: CDR1 GTSNPN, CDR2 SVGIG (reference sequence). The CDR3 has 19 residues. With 3 bases removed from V and 2 bases from J, the gap between germline ends came to 29 bases. Here the CDR3 reads CAWRYSTPNRALGPYEQYF. The CDR3 bases are TGTGCCTGGAGGTACAGTACCCCGAACAGGGCGCTGGGCCCCTACGAGCAGTACTTC.

The sample holds many counts of this clonotype. The genes are TRBV5-1 and TRBJ2-2; weak D call: TRBD2 (5 bases). The germline V gene encodes CDR1 SGHRS and CDR2 YFSETQ. V lost 4 bases, J lost 3 bases, and 10 bases lay in between. This CDR3 contains 14 residues. CDR3 nucleotides: TGCGCCAGCAGCCGGACTGGCGACACCGGGGAGCTGTTTTTT. Encoded protein: CASSRTGDTGELFF.

This clonotype was found a few times. The V gene is TRBV29-1, the J gene TRBJ2-7; tentative D call: TRBD1 (5 bases). V was cut by 6 bases and J by 6 bases, with 18 bases left in between. CDR3 size: 13 residues. Germline V CDR1 and CDR2: SQVTM, ANQGSEA. CDR3 DNA sequence: TGCAGCGTCGCTACCGTAGGGGCCGGCGAGCAGTACTTC. Protein sequence: CSVATVGAGEQYF.

This clonotype has only a few counts. The CDR3: CASSAVGASSGNTIYF. The CDR3 DNA sequence: TGTGCCAGTAGCGCCGTGGGGGCCAGCTCTGGAAACACCATATATTTT. The rearrangement links TRBV19 to TRBJ1-3; possibly TRBD1 for D (6 bases). V shed 6 bases and J shed 0 bases, with 15 bases lying between them. The CDR3 runs 16 residues. Germline V gives CDR1 LNHDA, CDR2 SQIVND (reference sequence).

This clonotype has only a few counts. The rearrangement joins TRBV7-2 to TRBJ1-5, with a tentative D call TRBD1 (6 bases). CDR3 length: 13 amino acids. Trimming removed 3 bases at V and 7 bases at J, with 10 bases between. In germline, CDR1 is SGHTA, CDR2 FQGNSA. In DNA form, the CDR3 reads TGTGCCAGCAGCTTCCAGGGGAGGCAGCCCCAGCATTTT. As protein: CASSFQGRQPQHF. Full variable domain (outside the CDR3, taken from reference TRBV7-2 and TRBJ1-5): GAGVSQSPSNKVTEKGKDVELRCDPISGHTALYWYRQSLGQGLEFLIYFQGNSAPDKSGLPSDRFSAERTGGSVSTLTIQRTQQEDSAVYLCASSFQGRQPQHFGDGTRLSIL.

This chain connects TRBV7-8 to TRBJ1-1; D possibly corresponds to TRBD1 (6 bases). V lost 3 bases and J lost 1, with 21 bases in between. The CDR3 is 18 residues long. CDR1 and CDR2 (germline): SGHVS, FQNEAQ. Here the CDR3 reads CASSFGRDTRKPNTEAFF. The CDR3, as DNA: TGTGCCAGCAGCTTCGGCCGGGACACACGCAAACCGAACACTGAAGCTTTCTTT.

The chain carries TRBV27 and TRBJ2-3; the D gene is possibly TRBD2 (6 bases). The length of the CDR3 is 15 residues. Trimming took off 6 bases at V and 0 bases at J, with 13 bases between the two ends. In germline, CDR1 is MNHEY, CDR2 SMNVEV (reference sequence). The CDR3 DNA follows: TGTGCCAGCAGCCTGACTAGGGGTAGCACAGATACGCAGTATTTT. This gives the protein CASSLTRGSTDTQYF.

This clonotype was observed a few times. This sequence joins TRBV10-3 and TRBJ2-6; TRBD2 matches at 9 bases. Germline loops: CDR1 ENHRY, CDR2 SYGVKD. Germline trimming cut 7 bases from V and 0 bases from J; bases unmatched to any gene: 10. CDR3 length: 18 residues. CDR3 loop: CAITHPAGGSSGANVLTF. The CDR3 nucleotides are TGTGCCATCACCCACCCAGCGGGAGGCTCCTCTGGGGCCAACGTCCTGACTTTC.

This chain connects TRBV2 to TRBJ1-1; D remains unclear. This CDR3 has 11 residues. V lost 6 bases and J 7 bases, leaving 9 bases between the germline ends. CDR1 and CDR2 from the germline V gene are SNHLY and FYNNEI. Here the CDR3 DNA reads TGTGCCAGCAGCCCATACAGTGAAGCTTTCTTT. Residues: CASSPYSEAFF.

This clonotype was recorded at least ten times. V and J are TRBV20-1 and TRBJ2-7, with 9 bases fitting TRBD2. In germline, CDR1 is DFQATT, CDR2 SNEGSKA (reference sequence). The CDR3 runs to 15 residues. Germline trimming cut 1 base from V and 6 bases from J; bases unmatched to any gene: 10. The CDR3 protein is CSARGNSGREFEQYF. The CDR3 nucleotides are TGCAGTGCTAGAGGAAATAGCGGGAGAGAGTTCGAGCAGTACTTC.

J is TRBJ2-3 and V is TRBV30, with D maybe TRBD2 (5 bases). Germline values: CDR1 GTSNPN, CDR2 SVGIG (reference sequence). The CDR3 runs 13 residues. The V end was cut by 4 bases, the J end by 5 bases, with 13 bases between. CDR3 residues: CAWTALVIDTQYF. The DNA of the CDR3 is TGTGCCTGGACGGCACTAGTCATAGATACGCAGTATTTT.

This clonotype was found a few times. CDR3 coding DNA: TGCAGTGCTAGAGTTGCGCCTTCCAGGAATGAGCAGTTCTTC. Translated, it gives CSARVAPSRNEQFF. The rearrangement joins TRBV20-1 to TRBJ2-1, with no clear D. Germline V gives CDR1 DFQATT, CDR2 SNEGSKA (reference sequence). V shed 1 base and J shed 7 bases, with 14 bases lying between them. The CDR3 totals 14 residues.

In this sample, this clonotype turned up many times. V gene TRBV6-2 or TRBV6-3 combines with J gene TRBJ2-7; a possible D gene is TRBD1 (6 bases). The CDR3 length is 13 residues. Germline CDR1 and CDR2: MNHEY and SVGEGT. Trimming stripped 6 bases from V and 1 base from J, with 10 bases between. This CDR3 is CASRLGQSYEQYV. CDR3 in DNA: TGTGCCAGCAGGCTAGGACAGTCCTACGAGCAGTACGTC.

This clonotype has just a few counts. The chain joins TRBV7-6 to TRBJ1-2; D gene unclear. The CDR3 is 15 amino acids. CDR1 SGHVS and CDR2 FNYEAQ come from the germline V gene. The V and J ends lost 4 bases and 1 base respectively, with 13 bases between them. CDR3 DNA sequence: TGTGCCAGCAGCTCCAATCCAGGCAATAACTATGGCTACACCTTC. Protein product: CASSSNPGNNYGYTF.

This clonotype has a count of ten or more. This rearrangement joins TRBV7-2 to TRBJ2-2; tentatively, D is TRBD1 or TRBD2 (6 bases each). The CDR3 loop spans 15 amino acids. The V and J ends lost 4 bases and 2 bases respectively, with 11 bases between them. Germline V gene lookup returns CDR1 SGHTA and CDR2 FQGNSA. The CDR3 DNA sequence: TGTGCCAGCAGCTCCCAGGGGACTAACACCGGGGAGCTGTTTTTT. This gives the protein CASSSQGTNTGELFF.

Ten or more counts support this clonotype. V is TRBV4-3 and J is TRBJ1-5; 9 bases are shared with TRBD1. V trimming: 1 base; J trimming: 7 bases; junction bases outside the gene matches: 5. Germline CDR1 and CDR2: LGHNA and YSLEER. CDR3 length: 15 residues. The CDR3 reads CASSQGGTGNQPQHF. CDR3 in DNA: TGCGCCAGCAGCCAAGGGGGGACAGGGAACCAGCCCCAGCATTTT.

The table lists this clonotype with many counts. V and J are TRBV28 and TRBJ1-2; the D gene is possibly TRBD1 (5 bases). Germline values: CDR1 MDHEN, CDR2 SYDVKM. V was pared by 6 bases and J by 3 bases, with 8 bases between. This CDR3 has 12 amino acids. CDR3 sequence reads: CASSEGHYGYTF. CDR3 coding DNA: TGTGCCAGCAGCGAGGGGCACTATGGCTACACCTTC.